Included here is one TCR beta chain sequence, with context. The antigen is not known. This sample is drawn from a study of cytomegalovirus exposure and HLA in healthy donors. Study-level findings and limits: Later analysis demonstrated an association between a missense DCLRE1C variant and TCR beta V- and J-gene trimming. Clonal expansion, a later analysis showed, was greater in HLA-associated TCR beta chains than in equally common others. Immune exposure was documented only through CMV serostatus.

Use of 60 Vbeta and 13 Jbeta primers characterized the PCR. The assay was immunoSEQ multiplex PCR, and TCRdb's table has in-frame clones only and misses some. The repertoire holds 100,000 to 130,000 clones, with roughly 82% as singletons. The V segment lost 1 base and the J segment 2 bases; nucleotides outside the gene matches: 2. CDR1 is SNHLY and CDR2 is FYNNEI in the germline V gene. The CDR3 runs 16 residues. It was healthy bone marrow donors who served as donors. The sequence derives from a male donor in good health and CMV-seronegative. The material sequenced was PBMCs. The rearrangement uses TRBV2 and TRBJ2-3, with 11 bases lining up with TRBD2. Here the CDR3 DNA reads TGTGCCAGCAGTGAAGGTAGCGGGAGGGCCACAGATACGCAGTATTTT. Its protein is CASSEGSGRATDTQYF.